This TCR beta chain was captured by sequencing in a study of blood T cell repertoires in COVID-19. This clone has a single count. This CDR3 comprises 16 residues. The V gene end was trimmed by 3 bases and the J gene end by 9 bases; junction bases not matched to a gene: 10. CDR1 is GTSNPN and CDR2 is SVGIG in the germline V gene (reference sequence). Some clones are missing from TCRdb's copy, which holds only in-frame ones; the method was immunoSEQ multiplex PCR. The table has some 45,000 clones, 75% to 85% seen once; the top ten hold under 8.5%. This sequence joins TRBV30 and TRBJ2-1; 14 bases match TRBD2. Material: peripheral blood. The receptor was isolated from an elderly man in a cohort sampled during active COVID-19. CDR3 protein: CAWSDRGTSGSGEQFF. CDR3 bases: TGTGCCTGGAGCGACAGGGGGACTAGCGGGAGCGGTGAGCAGTTCTTC.